This T cell receptor beta chain was recorded in a study of blood T cell repertoires in COVID-19. Across the whole study: The analysed material was cDNA or gDNA that came from T cells, B-cell-depleted T cells, or PBMCs.

Germline assignment: CDR1 MGHDK and CDR2 SYGVNS. The CDR3 runs 17 residues. V lost 0 bases to trimming and J lost 0 bases, with 11 bases between them. Method: immunoSEQ multiplex PCR; TCRdb's copy keeps in-frame clones and lacks some. The repertoire holds 83,000 or so clones, around 87% seen once, with 8% in the top ten. The clonotype comes from a man aged 80 or over with active or convalescent COVID-19. V and J are TRBV25-1 and TRBJ1-4, with D maybe TRBD1 (6 bases). The sequenced material came from peripheral blood. The CDR3 DNA sequence: TGTGCCAGCAGTGAATATAACAGGGTTGCAACTAATGAAAAACTGTTTTTT. Translation: CASSEYNRVATNEKLFF.